The present entry profiles one TCR beta chain with its context. Its specificity is unknown. It was by two-round multiplex PCR that TCR beta CDR3 was amplified from genomic DNA. Amplification during the initial PCR round employed primers specific to each TRBV and TRBJ gene. Universal primers were used in the second PCR round. TCRdb itself ran the multiplex PCR reads through MiXCR, one entry per CDR3 protein. The sample contains around 51,000 distinct CDR3 sequences, 30% to 35% of which appear only once. This sample was taken from a study of prognosis after radiotherapy for stage I lung cancer. The wider study: After radiotherapy, distant metastases appeared in a handful of patients at a median of approximately 7 months, and 15 patients showed no significant progression.

Study-wide results and limits: A drop in unique TCR clone counts was seen after stereotactic body radiation therapy, median approximately 10,000 versus 7,000.

The germline V gene has CDR1 SGHRS and CDR2 YFSETQ. The CDR3 is 19 residues long. The J segment lost 4 bases and the V segment lost 1 base, leaving 14 bases of the junction unmatched. This TCR was recovered from a donor over 45 with non-small cell lung cancer. This chain uses TRBV5-1 with TRBJ2-2; 9 bases align to TRBD2. This specimen was PBMCs, taken before or after stereotactic body radiation therapy (not recorded which). CDR3 in amino acids: CASSLTNRAGGPGTGELFF. The DNA of the CDR3 is TGCGCCAGCAGCTTGACCAATCGGGCGGGAGGGCCTGGCACCGGGGAGCTGTTTTTT.